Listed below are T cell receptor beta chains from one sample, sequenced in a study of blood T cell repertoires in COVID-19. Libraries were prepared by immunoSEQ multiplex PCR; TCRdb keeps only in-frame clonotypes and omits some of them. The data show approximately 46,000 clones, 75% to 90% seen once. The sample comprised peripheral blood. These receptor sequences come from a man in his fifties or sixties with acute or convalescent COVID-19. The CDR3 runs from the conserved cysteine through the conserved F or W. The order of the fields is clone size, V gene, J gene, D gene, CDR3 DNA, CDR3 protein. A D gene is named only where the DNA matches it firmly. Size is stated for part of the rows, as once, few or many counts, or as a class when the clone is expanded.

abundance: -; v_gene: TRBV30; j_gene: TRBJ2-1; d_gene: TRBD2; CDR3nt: TGTGCCTGGAGTGGACTAGCGGGGAGCTCCTACAATGAGCAGTTCTTC; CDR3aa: CAWSGLAGSSYNEQFF
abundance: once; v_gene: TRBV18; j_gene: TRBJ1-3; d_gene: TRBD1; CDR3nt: TGTGCCAGCTCACCACCGAACTCGCGGGGACAGCTCTCTGGAAACACCATATATTTT; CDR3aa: CASSPPNSRGQLSGNTIYF
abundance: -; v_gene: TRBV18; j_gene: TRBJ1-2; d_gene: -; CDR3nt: TGTGCCAGCTCACCACCGGGGGAGGTGGACGGCTACACCTTC; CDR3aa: CASSPPGEVDGYTF
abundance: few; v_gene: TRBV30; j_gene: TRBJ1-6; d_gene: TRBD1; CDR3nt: TGTGCCTGGGGGACCGGACAGGGCCCCTCACCCCTCCACTTT; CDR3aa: CAWGTGQGPSPLHF
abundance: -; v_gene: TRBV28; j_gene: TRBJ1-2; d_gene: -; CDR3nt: TGTGCCAGCAAAGGGTCACAGGTGCCTGGCTATGGCTACACCTTC; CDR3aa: CASKGSQVPGYGYTF
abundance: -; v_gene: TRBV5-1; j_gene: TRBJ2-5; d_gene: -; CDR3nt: TGCGCCAGCAGCGCCACCGGGACCGGGGGAGAGACCCAGTACTTC; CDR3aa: CASSATGTGGETQYF
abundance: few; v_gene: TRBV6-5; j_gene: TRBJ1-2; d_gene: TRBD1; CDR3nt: TGTGCCAGCAGCCTGGGACAGAACTATGGCTACACCTTC; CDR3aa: CASSLGQNYGYTF
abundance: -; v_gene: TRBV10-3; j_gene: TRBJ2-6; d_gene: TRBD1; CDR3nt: TGTGCGGTCCCGGGACAGGTTCAGTCTGGGGCCAACGTCCTGACTTTC; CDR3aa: CAVPGQVQSGANVLTF
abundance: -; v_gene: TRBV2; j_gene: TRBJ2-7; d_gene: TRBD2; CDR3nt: TGTGCCAGCATCGGGACTAGCGGGAGGGTCAACGAGCAGTACTTC; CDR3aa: CASIGTSGRVNEQYF
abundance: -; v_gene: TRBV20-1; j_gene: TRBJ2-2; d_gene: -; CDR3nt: TGCAGTGCCGGGGGAACCGGGGAGCTGTTTTTT; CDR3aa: CSAGGTGELFF
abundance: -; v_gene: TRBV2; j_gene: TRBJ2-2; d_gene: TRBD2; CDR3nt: TGTGCCAGCGGCGGCGGGAGGGCCTCGGGGGAGCTGTTTTTT; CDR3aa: CASGGGRASGELFF
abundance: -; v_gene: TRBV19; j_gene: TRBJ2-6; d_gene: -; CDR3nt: TGTGCCAGTACGGCAGGCGGGATCTCTGGGGCCAACGTCCTGACTTTC; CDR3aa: CASTAGGISGANVLTF
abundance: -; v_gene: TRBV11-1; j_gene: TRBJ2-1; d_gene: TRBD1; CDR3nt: TGTGCCAGCAGCACCGGGACAGGGAGCATCGATGAGCAGTTCTTC; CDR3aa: CASSTGTGSIDEQFF
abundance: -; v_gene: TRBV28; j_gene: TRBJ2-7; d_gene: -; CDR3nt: TGTGCCAGCAGGCTGGGGGGCCAGGGAGGGAACGAGCAGTACTTC; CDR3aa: CASRLGGQGGNEQYF
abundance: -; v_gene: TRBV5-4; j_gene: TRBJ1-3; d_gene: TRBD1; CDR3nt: TGTGCCAGCAGTCCCCAGTCGACAGGGGGCTCTGGAAACACCATATATTTT; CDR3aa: CASSPQSTGGSGNTIYF
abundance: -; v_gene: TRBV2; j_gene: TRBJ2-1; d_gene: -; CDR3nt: TGTGCCAGCGCCCGGGACACCAACAATGAGCAGTTCTTC; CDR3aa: CASARDTNNEQFF